What follows is one T cell receptor beta chain and its context. This record comes from a study of PD-L1 blockade in urothelial cancer. This CDR3 has 12 residues. Trimming pared 11 bases from V and 2 bases from J, leaving 13 bases between. Germline V lookup: CDR1 SNHLY, CDR2 FYNNEI. Using immunoSEQ multiplex PCR, the repertoire was profiled, and TCRdb retains in-frame clones only, with some absent. The sample has around 35,000 clones; 70% to 85% are singletons. The V call is TRBV2, the J call TRBJ2-7, with D possibly matching TRBD2 (6 bases). The sequence derives from a man aged 60 to 69 with urothelial cancer. The sample in question was PBMCs, obtained around atezolizumab (anti-PD-L1) treatment. CDR3 loop: CAGGSGPYEQYF. In DNA form, the CDR3 reads TGTGCCGGAGGGAGCGGACCCTACGAGCAGTACTTC.